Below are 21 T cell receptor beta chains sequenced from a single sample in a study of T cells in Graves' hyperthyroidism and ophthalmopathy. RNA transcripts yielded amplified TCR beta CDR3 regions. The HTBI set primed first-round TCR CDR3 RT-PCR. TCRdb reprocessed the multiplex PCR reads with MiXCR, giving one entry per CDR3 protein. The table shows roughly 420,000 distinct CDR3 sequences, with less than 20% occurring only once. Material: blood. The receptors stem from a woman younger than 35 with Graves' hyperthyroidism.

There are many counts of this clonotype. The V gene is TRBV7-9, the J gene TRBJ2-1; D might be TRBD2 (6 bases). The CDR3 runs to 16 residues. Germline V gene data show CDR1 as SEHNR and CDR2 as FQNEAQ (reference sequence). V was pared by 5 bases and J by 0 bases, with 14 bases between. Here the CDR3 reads CASSPRDGSSYNEQFF. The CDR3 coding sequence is TGTGCCAGCAGCCCTCGGGACGGGAGCTCCTACAATGAGCAGTTCTTC.

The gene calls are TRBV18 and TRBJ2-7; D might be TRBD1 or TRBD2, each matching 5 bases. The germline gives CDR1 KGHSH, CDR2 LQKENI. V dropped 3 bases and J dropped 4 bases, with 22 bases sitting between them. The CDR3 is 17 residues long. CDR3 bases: TGTGCCAGCTCACCCCGGGGCAGGGAATATGAGGGGTACGAGCAGTACTTC. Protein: CASSPRGREYEGYEQYF. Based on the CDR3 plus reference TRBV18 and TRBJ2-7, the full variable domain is NAGVMQNPRHLVRRRGQEARLRCSPMKGHSHVYWYRQLPEEGLKFMVYLQKENIIDESGMPKERFSAEFPKEGPSILRIQQVVRGDSAAYFCASSPRGREYEGYEQYFGPGTRLTVT.

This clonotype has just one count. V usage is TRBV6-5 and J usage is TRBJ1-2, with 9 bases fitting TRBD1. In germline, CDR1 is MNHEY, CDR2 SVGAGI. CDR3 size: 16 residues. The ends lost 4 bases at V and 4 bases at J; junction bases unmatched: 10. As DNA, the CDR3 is TGTGCCAGCAGTTCCGGACAGGGGACGCTTAGCTATGGCTACACCTTC. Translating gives CASSSGQGTLSYGYTF.

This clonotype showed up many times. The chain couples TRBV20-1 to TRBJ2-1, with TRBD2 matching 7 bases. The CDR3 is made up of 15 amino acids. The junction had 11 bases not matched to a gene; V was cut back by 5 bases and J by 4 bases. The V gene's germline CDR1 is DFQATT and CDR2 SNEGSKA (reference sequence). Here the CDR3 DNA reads TGCAGTGCTTTGGCTAGCGGTTACTTATACAATGAGCAGTTCTTC. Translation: CSALASGYLYNEQFF.

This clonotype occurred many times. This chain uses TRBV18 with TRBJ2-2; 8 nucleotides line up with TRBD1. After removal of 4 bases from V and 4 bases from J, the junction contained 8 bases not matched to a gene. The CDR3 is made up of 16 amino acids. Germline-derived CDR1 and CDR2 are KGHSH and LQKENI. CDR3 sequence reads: CASSLTTGGFTGELFF. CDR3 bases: TGTGCCAGCTCACTCACCACAGGGGGTTTCACCGGGGAGCTGTTTTTT. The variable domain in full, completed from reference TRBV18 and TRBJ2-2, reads NAGVMQNPRHLVRRRGQEARLRCSPMKGHSHVYWYRQLPEEGLKFMVYLQKENIIDESGMPKERFSAEFPKEGPSILRIQQVVRGDSAAYFCASSLTTGGFTGELFFGEGSRLTVL.

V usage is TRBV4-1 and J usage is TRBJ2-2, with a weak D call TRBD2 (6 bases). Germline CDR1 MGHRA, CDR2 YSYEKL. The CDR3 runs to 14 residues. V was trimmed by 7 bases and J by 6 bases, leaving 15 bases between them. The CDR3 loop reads CASTGAGRAGELFF. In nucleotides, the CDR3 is TGCGCCAGCACGGGAGCAGGGCGTGCCGGGGAGCTGTTTTTT.

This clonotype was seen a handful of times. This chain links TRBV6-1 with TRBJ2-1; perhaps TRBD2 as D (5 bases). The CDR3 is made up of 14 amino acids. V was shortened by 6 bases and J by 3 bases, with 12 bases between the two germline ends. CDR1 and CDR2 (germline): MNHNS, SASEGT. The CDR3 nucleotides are TGTGCCAGCAGCGGAGGCTACTTCTACAATGAGCAGTTCTTC. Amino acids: CASSGGYFYNEQFF.

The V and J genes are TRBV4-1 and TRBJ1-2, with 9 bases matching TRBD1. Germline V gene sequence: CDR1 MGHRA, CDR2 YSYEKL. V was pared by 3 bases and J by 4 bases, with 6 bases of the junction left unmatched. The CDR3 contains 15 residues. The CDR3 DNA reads TGCGCCAGCAGCCAGCCCGGACAGGGGACCTATGGCTACACCTTC. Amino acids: CASSQPGQGTYGYTF.

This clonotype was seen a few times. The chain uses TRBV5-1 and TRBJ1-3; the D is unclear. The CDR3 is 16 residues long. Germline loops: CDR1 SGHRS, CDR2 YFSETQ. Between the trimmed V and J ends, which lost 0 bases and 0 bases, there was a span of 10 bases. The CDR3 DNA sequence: TGCGCCAGCAGCTTGGAGATAGGCAACTCTGGAAACACCATATATTTT. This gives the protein CASSLEIGNSGNTIYF.

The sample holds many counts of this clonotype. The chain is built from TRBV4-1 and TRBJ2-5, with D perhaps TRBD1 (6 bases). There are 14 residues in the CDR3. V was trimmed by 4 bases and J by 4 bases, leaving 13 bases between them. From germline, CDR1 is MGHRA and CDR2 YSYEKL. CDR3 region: CASSPYLGGETQYF. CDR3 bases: TGCGCCAGCAGCCCTTATCTAGGGGGAGAGACCCAGTACTTC.

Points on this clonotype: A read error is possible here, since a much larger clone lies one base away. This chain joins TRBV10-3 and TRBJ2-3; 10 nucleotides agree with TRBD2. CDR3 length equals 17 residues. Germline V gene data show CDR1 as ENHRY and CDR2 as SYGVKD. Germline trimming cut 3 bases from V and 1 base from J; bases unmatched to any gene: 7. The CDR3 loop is CAISDPGTSVRTDTQYF. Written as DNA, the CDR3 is TGTGCCATCAGTGACCCTGGGACTAGCGTACGCACAGATACGCAGTATTTT.

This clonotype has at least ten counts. The CDR3 loop is CASSPEGTVPYEQYF. As DNA, the CDR3 is TGTGCCAGCAGTCCCGAAGGGACGGTACCCTACGAGCAGTACTTC. The chain is built from TRBV12-3 or TRBV12-4 and TRBJ2-7, with D perhaps being TRBD1 or TRBD2 (5 bases each). Trimming left V 5 bases short and J 2 bases short, with 16 bases between. The CDR3 spans 15 residues.

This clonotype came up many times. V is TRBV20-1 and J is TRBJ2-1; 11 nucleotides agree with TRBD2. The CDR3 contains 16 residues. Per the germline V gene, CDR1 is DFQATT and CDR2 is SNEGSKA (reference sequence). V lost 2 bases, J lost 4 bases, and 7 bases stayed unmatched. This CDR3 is CSARPQGTSGYNEQFF. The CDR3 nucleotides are TGCAGTGCTAGACCCCAGGGGACTAGCGGATACAATGAGCAGTTCTTC.

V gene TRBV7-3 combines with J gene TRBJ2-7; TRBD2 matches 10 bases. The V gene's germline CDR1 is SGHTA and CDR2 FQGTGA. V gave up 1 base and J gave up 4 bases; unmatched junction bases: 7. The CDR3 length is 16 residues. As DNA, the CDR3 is TGTGCCAGCAGCTTAATTTCCCTAGCGGGGGTTTACGAGCAGTACTTC. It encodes CASSLISLAGVYEQYF. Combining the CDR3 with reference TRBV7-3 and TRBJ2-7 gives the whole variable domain GAGVSQTPSNKVTEKGKYVELRCDPISGHTALYWYRQSLGQGPEFLIYFQGTGAADDSGLPNDRFFAVRPEGSVSTLKIQRTERGDSAVYLCASSLISLAGVYEQYFGPGTRLTVT.

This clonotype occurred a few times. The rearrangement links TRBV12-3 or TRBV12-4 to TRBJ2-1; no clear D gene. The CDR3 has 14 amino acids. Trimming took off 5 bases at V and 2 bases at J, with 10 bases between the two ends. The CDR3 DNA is TGTGCCAGCAGTACCCTAGGTACCTACAATGAGCAGTTCTTC. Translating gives CASSTLGTYNEQFF.

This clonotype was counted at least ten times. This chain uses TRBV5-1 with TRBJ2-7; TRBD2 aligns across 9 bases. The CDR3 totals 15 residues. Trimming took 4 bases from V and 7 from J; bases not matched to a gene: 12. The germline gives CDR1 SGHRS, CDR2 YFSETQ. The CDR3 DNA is TGCGCCAGCAGCCCCGGGCTAGCGGGGACTCGGGAGCAGTACTTC. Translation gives CASSPGLAGTREQYF.

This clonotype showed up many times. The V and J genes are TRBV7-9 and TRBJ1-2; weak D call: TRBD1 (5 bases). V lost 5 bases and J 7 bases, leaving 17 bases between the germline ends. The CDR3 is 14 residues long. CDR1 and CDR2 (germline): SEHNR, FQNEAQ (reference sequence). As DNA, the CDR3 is TGTGCCAGCAGCCGTACCACAGGCGAGGGTGGCTACACCTTC. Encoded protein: CASSRTTGEGGYTF.

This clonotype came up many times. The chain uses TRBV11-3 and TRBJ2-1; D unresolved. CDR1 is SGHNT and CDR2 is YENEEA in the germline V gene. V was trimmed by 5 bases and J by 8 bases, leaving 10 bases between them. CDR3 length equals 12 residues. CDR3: CASSPVSDEQFF. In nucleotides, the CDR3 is TGTGCCAGCAGCCCCGTAAGCGATGAGCAGTTCTTC.

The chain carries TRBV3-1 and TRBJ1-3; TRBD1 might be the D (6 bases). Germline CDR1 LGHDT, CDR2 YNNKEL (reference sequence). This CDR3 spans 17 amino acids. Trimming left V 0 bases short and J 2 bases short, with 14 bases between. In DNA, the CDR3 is TGTGCCAGCAGCCAAGAACCAGGGAGGGGGACTGGAAACACCATATATTTT. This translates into CASSQEPGRGTGNTIYF.

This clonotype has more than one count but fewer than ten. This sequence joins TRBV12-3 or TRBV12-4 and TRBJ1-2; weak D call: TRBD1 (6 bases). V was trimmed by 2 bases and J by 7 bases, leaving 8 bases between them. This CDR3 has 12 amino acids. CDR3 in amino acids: CASSLYRAGYTF. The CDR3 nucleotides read TGTGCCAGCAGTTTATACAGGGCTGGCTACACCTTC.

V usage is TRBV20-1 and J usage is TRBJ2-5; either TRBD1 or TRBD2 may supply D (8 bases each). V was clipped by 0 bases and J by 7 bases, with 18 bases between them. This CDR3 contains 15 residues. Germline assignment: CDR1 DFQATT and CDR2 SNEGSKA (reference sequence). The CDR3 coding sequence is TGCAGTGCTAGAGATTGGCAGGGGGCGGGGGGGACCCAGTACTTC. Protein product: CSARDWQGAGGTQYF.